These 8 T cell receptor beta chains share one sample of origin, sequenced in a study of blood T cell repertoires in COVID-19. Profiled with immunoSEQ multiplex PCR; TCRdb holds only in-frame clones, not every one. The top ten hold 20% of the sample, which has approximately 190,000 clones, roughly 84% seen once. The source material was peripheral blood. The receptor source for this set is a human donor in a cohort sampled during active COVID-19.

The chain links TRBV7-9 to TRBJ1-1, with unresolved D. V was clipped by 6 bases and J by 0 bases, with 8 bases between them. Germline values: CDR1 SEHNR, CDR2 FQNEAQ (reference sequence). CDR3 length: 13 amino acids. CDR3 region: CASRREMNTEAFF. CDR3 nucleotide sequence: TGTGCCAGCAGGAGAGAAATGAACACTGAAGCTTTCTTT.

V gene TRBV5-1 combines with J gene TRBJ2-5, with D perhaps matching TRBD2 (5 bases). The V end lost 2 bases, the J end lost 0 bases, and 11 bases lay between the germline ends. This CDR3 contains 15 residues. Looked up from germline, CDR1 is SGHRS and CDR2 is YFSETQ. For the CDR3, the DNA is TGCGCCAGCAGCTTACGGGAAGAGTACCAAGAGACCCAGTACTTC. It is translated as CASSLREEYQETQYF.

The rearrangement joins TRBV9 to TRBJ1-2, with a possible D match to TRBD1 (5 bases). Germline lookup yields CDR1 SGDLS and CDR2 YYNGEE. V lost 0 bases and J 8 bases, leaving 14 bases between the germline ends. The length of the CDR3 is 14 residues. The CDR3 here is CASSVDPGRYGYTF. DNA for the CDR3: TGTGCCAGCAGCGTAGATCCAGGGAGGTACGGCTACACCTTC.

The chain carries TRBV5-1 and TRBJ2-7; 9 nucleotides align to TRBD2. V gave up 7 bases and J gave up 2 bases; unmatched junction bases: 10. The germline V gene has CDR1 SGHRS and CDR2 YFSETQ. The CDR3 length is 15 residues. In nucleotides, the CDR3 is TGCGCCAGCGCCCAGGGTGCGGGAGGGACCTACGAGCAGTACTTC. Its protein product is CASAQGAGGTYEQYF.

This clone was counted ten times or more. J is TRBJ2-7 and V is TRBV3-1 (or the pseudogene TRBV3-2); D might be TRBD1 (5 bases). The CDR3 has 14 amino acids. Trimming took off 7 bases at V and 7 bases at J, with 20 bases between the two ends. Germline V lookup: CDR1 LGHDT, CDR2 YNNKEL (reference sequence). In nucleotides, the CDR3 is TGTGCCAGCACCCCAGGGCAGGGCCCCATGGAGCAGTACTTC. Its protein product is CASTPGQGPMEQYF.

The chain carries TRBV6-5 and TRBJ1-5; 8 nucleotides match TRBD1. The CDR3 is 13 residues long. The V and J ends lost 7 bases and 6 bases, in that order; junction bases with no gene match: 5. CDR1 is MNHEY and CDR2 is SVGAGI in the germline V gene. CDR3 sequence: CASKDRGSQPQHF. The CDR3 DNA reads as TGTGCCAGCAAAGACAGGGGCTCTCAGCCCCAGCATTTT.

The chain couples TRBV19 to TRBJ1-4; the D is unclear. The CDR3 is made up of 13 amino acids. Deletions cut 3 bases from V and 5 bases from J, with 7 bases between. Germline V gene data show CDR1 as LNHDA and CDR2 as SQIVND (reference sequence). The CDR3 protein is CASSIQQNEKLFF. Written as DNA, the CDR3 is TGTGCCAGTAGTATTCAACAGAATGAAAAACTGTTTTTT.

This chain uses TRBV19 with TRBJ2-6; no definite D call. Germline values: CDR1 LNHDA, CDR2 SQIVND (reference sequence). CDR3 length: 16 residues. The germline V and J ends were trimmed by 5 bases and 0 bases, with 11 bases remaining between them. This chain's CDR3 is CASSVSRSSGANVLTF. The CDR3 bases are TGTGCCAGTAGTGTAAGTAGGAGCTCTGGGGCCAACGTCCTGACTTTC.